Each of the 5 T cell receptor beta chains below was sequenced from the same sample in a study of cytomegalovirus exposure and HLA in healthy donors. Primers included in the PCR were 60 Vbeta and 13 Jbeta primers. The table came from immunoSEQ multiplex PCR; TCRdb's copy has only in-frame clones and leaves some out. The sample yields 95,000 or so clones, around 70% seen once. The sample was PBMCs. These receptors came from a woman between 45 and 65 years old in good health and CMV-seropositive.

The chain joins TRBV29-1 to TRBJ2-5; the match to TRBD2 covers 10 bases. The CDR3 spans 13 residues. Germline-derived CDR1 and CDR2 are SQVTM and ANQGSEA. The CDR3 is CRPEASGSPTQYF. The CDR3 DNA reads as TGCAGGCCTGAGGCTAGCGGGAGCCCGACCCAGTACTTC.

This clone was found a few times. DNA for the CDR3: TGCAGCGTGGGGGGATCCCCTTACGAGCAGTACTTC. This sequence encodes CSVGGSPYEQYF. J is TRBJ2-7 and V is TRBV29-1, with D perhaps matching TRBD2 (6 bases). The V gene lost 6 bases and the J gene lost 4 bases, with 13 bases spanning the gap. Per germline, CDR1 SQVTM and CDR2 ANQGSEA. The CDR3 runs 12 residues.

The chain recombines TRBV28 with TRBJ1-2, with D tentatively TRBD1 (5 bases). Germline CDR1 and CDR2: MDHEN and SYDVKM. The CDR3 is 14 residues long. V lost 6 bases to trimming and J lost 2 bases, with 13 bases between them. The CDR3 loop reads CASRAPTENYGYTF. In nucleotides, the CDR3 is TGTGCCAGCAGAGCGCCGACAGAGAACTATGGCTACACCTTC.

This chain links TRBV11-2 with TRBJ2-7, with D uncertain. V lost 1 base, J lost 0 bases, and 4 bases lay in between. CDR1 SGHAT and CDR2 FQNNGV come from the germline V gene. The CDR3 is 13 residues long. The CDR3 DNA reads TGTGCCAGCAGCTTAGTTTACTCCTACGAGCAGTACTTC. This translates into CASSLVYSYEQYF.

About this clone: As the CDR3 is not closed by the conserved phenylalanine or tryptophan, this likely results from a read error. The DNA is omitted, as the CDR3 cannot be located on it reliably, and the CDR3 follows TCRdb's listing. The J gene is TRBJ1-1, the V gene TRBV5-8; TRBD1, the table's D call, was not compared with the DNA. Germline V gives CDR1 SGHTS, CDR2 YDEGEE. The CDR3 comprises 9 residues, both ends counted. CDR3 region: CASSFRTDV.